This T cell receptor beta chain was observed in a study of blood T cell repertoires in COVID-19. Study-level information: COVID-19 samples from acute and convalescent phases originated in the United States, Italy and Spain. The cDNA or gDNA used as material had been derived from T cells, B-cell-depleted T cells, or PBMCs.

In the source study's methods: For nucleated cells, counts were estimated from reference gene primer amplification. TCRdb keeps only in-frame clones here, not all; method: immunoSEQ multiplex PCR. The V and J calls and clone size are taken from that table; D and trimming were inferred from the DNA. The sample has approximately 25,000 clones, about four fifths seen once. Germline V CDR1 and CDR2: MNHEY, SVGAGI. V lost 6 bases and J lost 2; bases outside the gene matches: 8. CDR3 length equals 15 residues. The receptor was derived from a man aged 50 or older with COVID-19, enrolled during active disease. Sequencing used peripheral blood. The J gene is TRBJ2-7, the V gene TRBV6-5; TRBD1 matches at 9 bases. The CDR3 here is CASRAGTGLTYEQYF. The CDR3 DNA is TGTGCCAGCAGGGCCGGGACAGGGTTAACCTACGAGCAGTACTTC.